The 13 T cell receptor beta chains presented below share a single source sample, sequenced in a study of T cell repertoires in aging, cancer and after chemotherapy. Rearranged V-D-J TRB sequences were amplified with a mixed TRB-A/B primer pool. Each CDR3 protein gets one entry after TCRdb re-called the multiplex PCR reads with MiXCR. The repertoire has some 3,500 distinct CDR3 sequences, under 40% of them found once; the top ten carry around half. The template was genomic DNA from peripheral blood, not RNA. The specimen sequenced was blood. Receptors were obtained from a human donor in good health.

V gene TRBV5-4 combines with J gene TRBJ2-3, with 8 bases that match TRBD2. The V and J ends lost 0 bases and 4 bases, in that order; junction bases with no gene match: 4. Germline assignment: CDR1 SGHNT and CDR2 YYREEE (reference sequence). The CDR3 loop spans 15 amino acids. The CDR3 spells CASSLAAGVADTQYF. As DNA, the CDR3 is TGTGCCAGCAGCTTGGCAGCGGGGGTAGCAGATACGCAGTATTTT.

This clonotype turned up a few times. The chain uses TRBV19 and TRBJ2-1; possibly TRBD2 for D (7 bases). V was cut by 3 bases and J by 3 bases, with 12 bases left in between. CDR3 length: 15 residues. Germline V gene data show CDR1 as LNHDA and CDR2 as SQIVND (reference sequence). This CDR3 reads CASSIRGGGYNEQFF. As DNA, the CDR3 is TGTGCCAGTAGTATTCGGGGAGGGGGCTACAATGAGCAGTTCTTC.

The chain has TRBV6-6 and TRBJ2-2; no clear D gene. CDR1 and CDR2 from the germline V gene are MNHNY and SVGAGI (reference sequence). The CDR3 contains 17 residues. Trimming removed 6 bases at V and 9 bases at J, with 26 bases between. The CDR3 DNA sequence: TGTGCCAGCAGCAATCGTCGCGCCGAAAAAAGCCGACGGGAGCTGTTTTTT. Translation gives CASSNRRAEKSRRELFF.

The chain links TRBV19 to TRBJ2-3, with a possible D match to TRBD2 (6 bases). The CDR3 runs to 15 residues. V dropped 0 bases and J dropped 6 bases, with 13 bases sitting between them. CDR1 is LNHDA, CDR2 SQIVND, per germline (reference sequence). The CDR3 spells CASSIESGLGDTQYF. The CDR3 nucleotides read TGTGCCAGTAGTATAGAAAGCGGGTTGGGGGATACGCAGTATTTT.

This chain joins TRBV9 and TRBJ1-6; D gene uncertain. Between the trimmed V and J ends, which lost 3 bases and 0 bases, there was a span of 7 bases. The germline CDR1 and CDR2 sequences are SGDLS and YYNGEE. The CDR3 consists of 15 residues. CDR3 in DNA: TGTGCCAGCAGCGAGTCGAGCTCCTATAATTCACCCCTCCACTTT. It encodes CASSESSSYNSPLHF. Based on the CDR3 plus reference TRBV9 and TRBJ1-6, the full variable domain is DSGVTQTPKHLITATGQRVTLRCSPRSGDLSVYWYQQSLDQGLQFLIQYYNGEERAKGNILERFSAQQFPDLHSELNLSSLELGDSALYFCASSESSSYNSPLHFGNGTRLTVT.

There are a few counts of this clonotype. The DNA of the CDR3 is TGCAGTGCCCCGGTGAGCGGGCAAAAAGAGACCCAGTACTTC. Translated, it gives CSAPVSGQKETQYF. The gene calls are TRBV20-1 and TRBJ2-5; TRBD2 is a possible D gene (6 bases). CDR1 and CDR2 from the germline V gene are DFQATT and SNEGSKA (reference sequence). This CDR3 comprises 14 residues. Trimming left V 6 bases short and J 3 bases short, with 17 bases between.

This rearrangement joins TRBV13 to TRBJ2-1, with 13 nucleotides matching TRBD2. Losses at the gene ends were 5 bases for V and 3 bases for J; bases not matched to a gene: 7. CDR3 length equals 17 residues. CDR1 and CDR2 from the germline V gene are PRHDT and FYEKMQ (reference sequence). CDR3 coding DNA: TGTGCCAGCAGCCCAAGGACTAGCGGGGGATTCTACAATGAGCAGTTCTTC. Translating it yields CASSPRTSGGFYNEQFF.

There are a few counts of this clonotype. V usage is TRBV18 and J usage is TRBJ1-2; no firm D call. CDR3 size: 13 residues. The germline gives CDR1 KGHSH, CDR2 LQKENI. V lost 3 bases and J 7 bases, leaving 12 bases between the germline ends. DNA of the CDR3: TGTGCCAGCTCACCCGGACGATTAAGTGGCTACACCTTC. Protein sequence: CASSPGRLSGYTF.

The V gene is TRBV10-3, the J gene TRBJ2-3; 9 nucleotides match TRBD2. V lost 4 bases and J lost 4; bases outside the gene matches: 6. In germline, CDR1 is ENHRY, CDR2 SYGVKD. This CDR3 comprises 15 residues. The CDR3 protein is CAISVAGGTSDTQYF. CDR3 nucleotides: TGTGCCATCAGTGTTGCGGGGGGGACGTCAGATACGCAGTATTTT.

This clonotype is deemed medium-sized. The chain is built from TRBV6-5 and TRBJ2-6; TRBD1 matches at 8 bases. This CDR3 is built from 17 residues. CDR1 is MNHEY, CDR2 SVGAGI, per germline. V lost 2 bases to trimming and J lost 3 bases; unmatched junction nucleotides: 6. The CDR3 loop is CASSYETGVGGANVLTF. DNA of the CDR3: TGTGCCAGCAGTTACGAGACAGGGGTAGGTGGGGCCAACGTCCTGACTTTC.

The V gene is TRBV19, the J gene TRBJ2-1; 8 bases fit TRBD2. With V trimmed by 5 bases and J by 1 base, 10 bases remained unmatched. CDR3 length: 17 amino acids. The germline CDR1 and CDR2 sequences are LNHDA and SQIVND (reference sequence). The CDR3, as DNA: TGTGCCAGTAGTTTGGGGGTAGCGGGGCGGTCCTACAATGAGCAGTTCTTC. Residues: CASSLGVAGRSYNEQFF.

In its sample, this clonotype was seen a few times. V usage is TRBV7-6 and J usage is TRBJ2-7, with 14 bases identical to TRBD2. The CDR3 is 16 amino acids. From germline, CDR1 is SGHVS and CDR2 FNYEAQ. V dropped 1 base and J dropped 5; count of bases not matched to a gene: 4. CDR3 nucleotide sequence: TGTGCCAGCAGCTTAGGACTAGCGGGGGGGAAGGACGAGCAGTACTTC. Amino acid sequence: CASSLGLAGGKDEQYF.

This rearrangement joins TRBV11-3 to TRBJ1-3; 9 nucleotides match TRBD1. The trim removed 4 bases at V and 0 bases at J, leaving 1 base unmatched. Per the germline V gene, CDR1 is SGHNT and CDR2 is YENEEA. CDR3 length equals 15 residues. CDR3 in DNA: TGTGCCAGCAGCTCGGACAGGGGCTCTGGAAACACCATATATTTT. It encodes CASSSDRGSGNTIYF. Variable domain in full (rest from reference TRBV11-3 and TRBJ1-3): EAGVVQSPRYKIIEKKQPVAFWCNPISGHNTLYWYLQNLGQGPELLIRYENEEAVDDSQLPKDRFSAERLKGVDSTLKIQPAELGDSAVYLCASSSDRGSGNTIYFGEGSWLTVV.